This T cell receptor (beta chain) was identified in a study of shared clonotypes between healthy human individuals. V lost 0 bases to trimming and J lost 4 bases, with 10 bases between them. The CDR3 has 14 amino acids. Germline CDR1 WNHNN, CDR2 SYGVQD (reference sequence). Sequenced by immunoSEQ multiplex PCR; TCRdb stores in-frame clones only, minus some. The table shows about 710,000 clones, with around 78% occurring only once. The TCR originated in a woman aged 25 to 39 in good health. This rearrangement joins TRBV10-1 to TRBJ2-7; D is unclear. Sequencing used memory CD4+ T cells sorted from blood. Subset described: CD45RA-negative fraction. The CDR3 nucleotides are TGCGCCAGCAGTGAGTCAAATGCCTTGTACGAGCAGTACTTC. Translated, it gives CASSESNALYEQYF.